This T cell receptor (beta chain) is drawn from a study of blood T cell repertoires in COVID-19. Overall study: The samples span acute and convalescent COVID-19 from the United States, Italy and Spain. Sample material is recorded as cDNA or gDNA derived from T cells, B-cell-depleted T cells, or PBMCs.

Trimming took 5 bases from V and 7 from J, leaving 12 bases between them. Per germline, CDR1 LNHDA and CDR2 SQIVND (reference sequence). This CDR3 has 14 amino acids. Original data processing: Amplification of reference gene primers provided the estimated nucleated cell counts. Here immunoSEQ multiplex PCR was the method, and the copy in TCRdb shows in-frame clones only, minus some. V and J calls and clone size are given by that table; D and trimming were obtained from the DNA. The sample lists over 110,000 clones; more than 65% were seen once. This clonotype was obtained from a man in his fifties or sixties with active or convalescent COVID-19. The J gene is TRBJ1-6, the V gene TRBV19, with a weak D call TRBD1 (6 bases). The sample comprised peripheral blood. This chain's CDR3 is CASSSTGGNSPLHF. The CDR3 DNA sequence: TGTGCCAGTAGTTCGACAGGTGGGAATTCACCCCTCCACTTT.